Shown below are 26 T cell receptor beta chains from a single sample sequenced in a study of CD8 T cells in ankylosing spondylitis. Study-level points and caveats: Blood of patients with ankylosing spondylitis appeared to be characterized by a TCR beta motif of eight highly homologous variants.

Antigens for these TCRs are unknown. TCRdb re-called the 5' RACE reads through MiXCR, storing one row per CDR3 protein. The sample holds about 440,000 distinct CDR3 sequences; 15% to 20% are singletons and the top ten take 0.85% to 1.3%. Sequenced material: blood, either unsorted or a sorted T cell fraction (not recorded which). These receptors all come from a male donor with ankylosing spondylitis.

This clonotype was seen a few times. The chain carries TRBV7-9 and TRBJ2-2; D unclear. Trimming pared 5 bases from V and 5 bases from J, leaving 18 bases between. This CDR3 comprises 16 residues. Germline CDR1 reads SEHNR; CDR2 reads FQNEAQ (reference sequence). In DNA form, the CDR3 reads TGTGCCAGCAGCAGCGTGGCATTCGATTTAACCGGGGAGCTGTTTTTT. It is translated as CASSSVAFDLTGELFF.

This clonotype was counted a few times. The rearrangement links TRBV24-1 to TRBJ2-2; D possibly corresponds to TRBD2 (6 bases). The CDR3 runs 16 residues. V dropped 3 bases and J dropped 5 bases, with 15 bases sitting between them. Germline assignment: CDR1 KGHDR and CDR2 SFDVKD. CDR3 protein: CATSDPGGPKTGELFF. The CDR3 DNA reads as TGTGCCACCAGTGATCCCGGGGGACCAAAGACCGGGGAGCTGTTTTTT.

The genes are TRBV6-1 and TRBJ2-1; the match to TRBD2 covers 7 bases. Germline V lookup: CDR1 MNHNS, CDR2 SASEGT. The V and J ends lost 6 bases and 3 bases, in that order; junction bases with no gene match: 2. The CDR3 length is 13 residues. CDR3 sequence (DNA): TGTGCCAGCAGGAGGGACTACTACAATGAGCAGTTCTTC. The encoded protein is CASRRDYYNEQFF.

This chain joins TRBV20-1 and TRBJ1-2; 7 bases fit TRBD1. Germline V CDR1 and CDR2: DFQATT, SNEGSKA (reference sequence). V dropped 4 bases and J dropped 7; count of bases not matched to a gene: 9. The CDR3 runs to 13 residues. The CDR3 reads CSANTGTASGYTF. The CDR3 DNA reads as TGCAGTGCTAATACAGGGACAGCATCTGGCTACACCTTC.

J is TRBJ1-5 and V is TRBV5-5; no definite D call. V gave up 0 bases and J gave up 11 bases, with 15 bases separating them. The CDR3 contains 14 residues. Per the germline V gene, CDR1 is SGHKS and CDR2 is YYEKEE (reference sequence). This CDR3 reads CASSLGQPSNTQHF. CDR3 DNA sequence: TGTGCCAGCAGCTTGGGTCAGCCCTCGAACACCCAGCATTTT. Looking up the rest from reference TRBV5-5 and TRBJ1-5 gives the full variable domain: DAGVTQSPTHLIKTRGQQVTLRCSPISGHKSVSWYQQVLGQGPQFIFQYYEKEERGRGNFPDRFSARQFPNYSSELNVNALLLGDSALYLCASSLGQPSNTQHFGDGTRLSIL.

The V gene is TRBV2, the J gene TRBJ2-1; 13 nucleotides agree with TRBD2. Trimming removed 7 bases from V and 7 bases from J; junction bases left unmatched: 7. Germline values: CDR1 SNHLY, CDR2 FYNNEI. The CDR3 runs to 15 residues. CDR3 amino acids: CASKSWTSGGNEQFF. As DNA, the CDR3 is TGTGCCAGCAAGTCTTGGACTAGCGGGGGAAATGAGCAGTTCTTC.

This clonotype was found a few times. The chain couples TRBV20-1 to TRBJ1-5; no definite D call. The length of the CDR3 is 15 residues. V shed 0 bases and J shed 0 bases, with 9 bases lying between them. The V gene's germline CDR1 is DFQATT and CDR2 SNEGSKA (reference sequence). The CDR3 is CSARELGNSNQPQHF. CDR3 coding DNA: TGCAGTGCTAGAGAGTTAGGAAATAGCAATCAGCCCCAGCATTTT.

The DNA of the CDR3 is TGTGCCAGCAGGAGGGGAGCCCTAGCCAAAAACATTCAGTACTTC. Translated, it gives CASRRGALAKNIQYF. The genes are TRBV12-3 or TRBV12-4 and TRBJ2-4; TRBD1 or TRBD2 may be the D gene (5 bases each). With 6 bases removed from V and 0 bases from J, the gap between germline ends came to 12 bases. The CDR3 has 15 residues.

The chain joins TRBV6-1 to TRBJ2-1, with 12 nucleotides matching TRBD2. Germline CDR1 reads MNHNS; CDR2 reads SASEGT. V trimming: 4 bases; J trimming: 7 bases; junction bases outside the gene matches: 8. CDR3 length: 16 residues. The CDR3 nucleotides are TGTGCCAGCAGTGGTCCCATCACTAGCGGGAGGAATGAGCAGTTCTTC. The encoded protein is CASSGPITSGRNEQFF.

CDR3: CASKRESTEAFF. The CDR3 nucleotides read TGTGCCAGCAAGAGGGAATCCACTGAAGCTTTCTTT. This chain joins TRBV7-9 and TRBJ1-1; D uncertain. The CDR3 sequence is 12 residues long. Germline CDR1 and CDR2: SEHNR and FQNEAQ (reference sequence). V dropped 7 bases and J dropped 4 bases, with 10 bases sitting between them.

The chain is built from TRBV7-2 and TRBJ1-5; D unresolved. V was clipped by 2 bases and J by 2 bases, with 10 bases between them. Germline CDR1 is SGHTA and CDR2 is FQGNSA. This CDR3 has 15 amino acids. CDR3 in amino acids: CASSLWERGNQPQHF. The DNA of the CDR3 is TGTGCCAGCAGCTTATGGGAGCGCGGCAATCAGCCCCAGCATTTT.

The chain recombines TRBV27 with TRBJ2-2, with D maybe TRBD1 (5 bases). Germline V gene sequence: CDR1 MNHEY, CDR2 SMNVEV (reference sequence). Trimming left V 2 bases short and J 1 base short, with 11 bases between. The CDR3 is 16 amino acids. As DNA, the CDR3 is TGTGCCAGCAGTTTACCTCCAGGGCGGAACACCGGGGAGCTGTTTTTT. Encoded protein: CASSLPPGRNTGELFF.

J is TRBJ2-1 and V is TRBV6-2 or TRBV6-3; weak D call: TRBD2 (6 bases). This CDR3 has 13 amino acids. CDR1 is MNHEY, CDR2 SVGEGT, per germline. V was clipped by 8 bases and J by 0 bases, with 8 bases between them. CDR3 DNA: TGTGCCAGCGTAGCGGACTCCTACAATGAGCAGTTCTTC. This encodes CASVADSYNEQFF.

There are a few counts of this clonotype. The V and J genes are TRBV5-6 and TRBJ1-2, with TRBD1 identical over 10 bases. V shed 0 bases, J shed 1 base, and the junction held 9 bases outside the gene matches. The V gene's germline CDR1 is SGHDT and CDR2 YYEEEE. This CDR3 region has 18 residues. CDR3 amino acids: CASSLAGDRGGINYGYTF. In nucleotides, the CDR3 is TGTGCCAGCAGCTTGGCCGGGGACAGGGGAGGGATTAACTATGGCTACACCTTC.

The chain combines TRBV6-1 with TRBJ2-5, with 10 bases identical to TRBD2. There are 18 residues in the CDR3. J lost 0 bases, V lost 5 bases, and 12 bases had no gene match. Germline CDR1 is MNHNS and CDR2 is SASEGT. For the CDR3, the DNA is TGTGCCAGCAGTCTAACTGGGGGTAGCGGGAGGTACCAAGAGACCCAGTACTTC. Translating it yields CASSLTGGSGRYQETQYF.

This clonotype was detected a few times. V and J are TRBV5-6 and TRBJ2-1, with 8 nucleotides matching TRBD2. The CDR3 runs 16 residues. The V and J ends lost 6 bases and 0 bases, in that order; junction bases with no gene match: 8. Per germline, CDR1 SGHDT and CDR2 YYEEEE. The CDR3 DNA is TGTGCCAGCAACCTCGGGAGGGAGCCCTCCTACAATGAGCAGTTCTTC. Translation gives CASNLGREPSYNEQFF.

The rearrangement uses TRBV20-1 and TRBJ1-2; D unclear. V was cut by 3 bases and J by 4 bases, with 9 bases left in between. The V gene's germline CDR1 is DFQATT and CDR2 SNEGSKA (reference sequence). The CDR3 has 12 residues. The chain's CDR3 is CSASLVGYGYTF. The CDR3 DNA follows: TGCAGTGCTAGCCTAGTGGGCTATGGCTACACCTTC.

V usage is TRBV29-1 and J usage is TRBJ1-2; D remains ambiguous. The CDR3 is 11 amino acids. The ends were cut back, 8 bases at V and 7 bases at J, with 14 bases in the middle. Germline V CDR1 and CDR2: SQVTM, ANQGSEA. The DNA of the CDR3 is TGCAGCACCGGAGCTGACGGTGGCTACACCTTC. Protein product: CSTGADGGYTF.

As to this clonotype: Its ends do not fully match the called genes, so a read error is possible. The chain combines TRBV6-2 or TRBV6-3 with TRBJ2-5; TRBD2 agrees at 8 bases. The germline CDR1 and CDR2 sequences are MNHEY and SVGEGT. The CDR3 extends over 13 amino acids. The CDR3 DNA follows: TGTGCCAGCGAAAGAGCGGGAGAGCCCCGGGTAGGCTTC. It codes for CASERAGEPRVGF.

This clonotype has just a few counts. This chain connects TRBV28 to TRBJ2-6, with D possibly matching TRBD1 (6 bases). Trimming left V 6 bases short and J 3 bases short, with 12 bases between. CDR1 MDHEN and CDR2 SYDVKM come from the germline V gene. The CDR3 covers 15 residues. CDR3 bases: TGTGCCAGCAGGCCAACAGGGCTTGGGGCCAACGTCCTGACTTTC. Amino acids: CASRPTGLGANVLTF.

The chain carries TRBV13 and TRBJ2-3; a possible D gene is TRBD2 (6 bases). This CDR3 contains 14 residues. Germline values: CDR1 PRHDT, CDR2 FYEKMQ (reference sequence). V was trimmed by 2 bases and J by 4 bases, leaving 10 bases between them. In DNA form, the CDR3 reads TGTGCCAGCAGCTTACCTAGCGTACCAGATACGCAGTATTTT. The encoded protein is CASSLPSVPDTQYF.

This clonotype turned up a few times. The rearrangement links TRBV6-1 to TRBJ1-1, with D unresolved. This CDR3 is 14 amino acids long. CDR1 and CDR2 (germline): MNHNS, SASEGT. The V end was cut by 5 bases, the J end by 1 base, with 11 bases between. CDR3 region: CASSPQIKNTEAFF. The CDR3 DNA reads as TGTGCCAGCAGTCCACAGATCAAGAACACTGAAGCTTTCTTT.

V and J are TRBV9 and TRBJ1-1, with D possibly TRBD1 on 5 matching bases. Deletions cut 2 bases from V and 3 bases from J, with 11 bases between. The CDR3 spans 14 residues. Germline values: CDR1 SGDLS, CDR2 YYNGEE. CDR3 region: CASSVGTTDTEAFF. The CDR3 DNA reads as TGTGCCAGCAGCGTTGGGACTACGGACACTGAAGCTTTCTTT.

There are a few counts of this clonotype. The chain uses TRBV20-1 and TRBJ1-2, with a weak D call TRBD1 (5 bases). Trimming removed 1 base from V and 7 bases from J, with 19 bases in between. The CDR3 length is 15 residues. CDR1 and CDR2 from the germline V gene are DFQATT and SNEGSKA (reference sequence). CDR3 loop: CSARGPGSGGSGYTF. CDR3 nucleotide sequence: TGCAGTGCTAGAGGACCGGGATCCGGGGGTTCTGGCTACACCTTC.

The table lists this clonotype with many counts. The chain employs TRBV7-8 and TRBJ1-1, with a tentative D call TRBD1 (5 bases). In germline, CDR1 is SGHVS, CDR2 FQNEAQ. This CDR3 spans 14 amino acids. V gave up 5 bases and J gave up 4 bases, with 14 bases separating them. This CDR3 is CASSTSGGRTEAFF. The CDR3 DNA reads as TGTGCCAGCAGCACGTCGGGGGGACGCACTGAAGCTTTCTTT.

This clonotype was detected a few times. Here the CDR3 reads CASTLGGGAGEKLFF. The DNA of the CDR3 is TGTGCCAGCACCCTGGGAGGGGGCGCCGGGGAAAAACTGTTTTTT. The chain employs TRBV12-3 or TRBV12-4 and TRBJ1-4; 7 bases align to TRBD1. The CDR3 runs 15 residues. V lost 7 bases, J lost 8 bases, and 13 bases stayed unmatched.